The present TCR beta chain was sequenced within a study of monozygotic twins with inflammatory bowel disease. Notes on the study in general: Variability may have been added to patient repertoires by differing immunosuppressive treatments. Relative to healthy twins, IBD patients had fewer clonotypes in common with others, a gap that was especially apparent with disease activity. Discordant twins had repertoire similarity that did not differ from that of concordant twins, possibly from limited power.

It was from whole blood, with no T cell sorting, that total RNA was isolated. From the 5' RACE reads, TCRdb lists one entry per CDR3 protein and no DNA. This table holds 150,000 to 200,000 distinct CDR3 sequences. From germline, CDR1 is LGHDT and CDR2 YNNKEL (reference sequence). There are 15 residues in the CDR3. A word on this clonotype: Its target is not known.

The chain has TRBV3-1 and TRBJ2-3. The TCR comes from a human donor with ulcerative colitis or Crohn's disease, or a healthy co-twin of an affected twin (not recorded which). The source material was blood. CDR3 in amino acids: CASSQDRRPSDTQYF.